This TCR beta chain is drawn from a study of cytomegalovirus exposure and HLA in healthy donors (dated by TCRdb to between 2016 and 2019). At the level of the whole study: The approximately 710 repertoires of the first cohort and the 95 to 150 validation repertoires were produced on the same platform, according to a later analysis. The aim of the study was to test whether cataloging public T cell receptors could identify signatures of past pathogen exposure. Along with the roughly 670-subject first cohort, a separate validation cohort of 120 different subjects was used. To predict cytomegalovirus infection status, the study combined high-throughput TCR immunosequencing, statistical association of individual TCRs with disease status, and machine learning.

Donors formed part of the validation cohort, which comprised 120 subjects and was distinct from the first cohort of roughly 600 subjects. For this clone: This receptor's antigen is unknown. One base away there is no much larger clone; base qualities are not given.

CDR1 MGHRA and CDR2 YSYEKL were looked up in the germline V gene. V ends up 4 bases short and J 10 bases short, with an unmatched junction base count of 11. The CDR3 sequence holds 16 residues, the cysteine and phenylalanine included. The sequence is cut down to CDR3 DNA, 48 bases in frame from base 1. Preparation of the library involved the immunoSEQ multiplex PCR assay. Per the source publication's procedure: A statistical classification framework was built to diagnose cytomegalovirus status from the catalog of TCR beta chain sequences. TCRdb took this table from immuneACCESS and kept in-frame rearrangements with V and J called. Such tables lack part of the clones; where checked against another copy, unresolved V genes explain under half of the gap, and the rest is unexplained. The V and J calls and the clone size are those of that table, but D and trimming were determined from the DNA. This sample has roughly 84,000 clones in its table, and around 90% of those were observed once. The ten biggest clones cover approximately 2% of the sample.

Beyond this particular receptor, the publication reports: A later analysis lacked HLA typing for the validation cohort, so it scored co-occurrence in that cohort across all 110 or so repertoires. Across donors, most TCR sequences were observed very rarely, whereas some public TCRs were present in many individuals. The classifier was reported to diagnose cytomegalovirus status with high specificity and sensitivity in both the original cohort and the validation cohort. In vitro tests confirmed that a few of the cytomegalovirus-associated TCR beta chains recognize cytomegalovirus antigens. It was suggested by the authors that the approach could potentially be generalized to other disease states and immunological phenotypes. Of the cluster scores, 94% were above 0 in a later analysis, which found that TCRs clustered in the first cohort also tended to co-occur in the approximately 120 validation repertoires. The study listed approximately 150 TCR beta chains as associated with cytomegalovirus.

Input material: PBMCs. The sequence came from a man in his thirties or forties in good health and CMV-seronegative. The V and J segments used are TRBV4-1 and TRBJ1-6, with 9 bases matching TRBD1. CDR3 protein: CASSPDRGVVGSPLHF. The DNA sequence is TGCGCCAGCAGCCCGGACAGGGGAGTCGTAGGATCACCCCTCCACTTT.